This TCR beta chain came from a study of blood T cell repertoires in COVID-19. On the study more broadly: Sources were T cells, B-cell-depleted T cells, or PBMCs; the material itself was cDNA or gDNA.

In the original analysis: The assay estimated nucleated cells by amplifying reference gene primers. Some clones are missing from TCRdb's copy, which holds only in-frame ones; the method was immunoSEQ multiplex PCR. V and J calls and clone size are copied from that table; D and trimming were computed from the DNA. The sample has over 60,000 clones, about 80% seen once. This CDR3 region has 15 residues. Germline assignment: CDR1 SGHNT and CDR2 YENEEA. Germline trimming cut 5 bases from V and 6 bases from J; bases unmatched to any gene: 11. The material sequenced was peripheral blood. This clonotype was obtained from a human donor in a cohort sampled during active COVID-19. The chain joins TRBV11-3 to TRBJ2-7; 9 bases agree with TRBD1. CDR3 in amino acids: CASSPGGQGKSEQYF. CDR3 DNA sequence: TGTGCCAGCAGCCCAGGGGGACAGGGTAAATCCGAGCAGTACTTC.